This T cell receptor (beta chain) was captured by sequencing in a study of blood T cell repertoires in COVID-19 (dated by TCRdb to the early 2020s). In terms of the full investigation: Samples from collaborators originated in the United States, Italy and Spain and spanned both the acute and convalescent phases of COVID-19. Subjects who had been exposed to COVID-19, were actively infected with it, or had recovered from it provided the deeply sampled blood TCRbeta repertoires that made up the dataset. Where available, HLA class I and class II types were obtained from metadata supplied by the sample provider rather than from assay-based typing. The material from the prospective study consisted of cDNA or gDNA derived from T cells, B-cell-depleted T cells, or PBMCs. The repertoires were released in a freely available public database intended as a resource for research on the immune response to SARS-CoV-2. Nearly every sample came with metadata listing a de-identified subject ID, COVID-19 status, age in years and sex. Samples came from the ongoing ImmuneRACE study (first 160 participants) plus 1,254 subjects from 6 global collaborators. The research as a whole found: The quantity of clinical and demographic metadata differed by source and by participant and was supplied without curation.

V is pared back by 2 bases and J by 6 bases, with 11 bases lying between the germline termini. CDR1 and CDR2 are read off the germline V gene (reference sequence) as MNHEY and SMNVEV. Inclusive of the bounding cysteine and phenylalanine, the CDR3 is 14 residues long. Just the 42-base CDR3 DNA is kept, in frame starting at base 1. TCRbeta CDR3 regions were amplified from genomic DNA using the immunoSEQ Assay, a bias-controlled multiplex PCR. In the original analysis: Nucleated cell counts per sample were estimated from amplification of reference gene primers within the assay. Sequence reads were collapsed and filtered to measure the absolute abundance of every unique TCRbeta CDR3 rearrangement. For each sample, productive Simpson clonality was calculated as the square root of Simpson's diversity index across productive rearrangements. TCRdb provides this immuneACCESS table in a form limited to in-frame rearrangements. Some clones are lacking; in checked studies, under half of them reflect an unresolved V gene, and why the rest are absent is not known. V and J calls and clone size follow that table, whereas D and trimming were derived from the DNA. The sample table holds approximately 300,000 clones, of which around 92% were seen once. Of the sample, 1.8% is held by the ten largest clones.

Concerning this clone: Which antigen it targets is not known. Base-call qualities are not available, and no considerably larger clone is one nucleotide away.

At one collaborating source in Seattle, patients were enrolled during active infection and were followed longitudinally through the course of disease. Whole blood was collected in K2EDTA tubes by collaborating institutions according to the institutions' own protocols. For TCRbeta analysis, collaborators shipped samples as frozen whole blood, isolated PBMCs, or DNA extracted from either of those sample types. This chain is built from TRBV27 and TRBJ1-5, with no confident D gene call. The sequenced material came from peripheral blood. The origin of this receptor is a woman under 40 with COVID-19, enrolled during active disease. The nucleotides are TGTGCCAGCAGTTTACTTGGGGAGTCTCAGCCCCAGCATTTT. This translates into CASSLLGESQPQHF.